Detailed here is one T cell receptor beta chain. A read error may produce the germline difference seen at one junction end. This record belongs to a study of T-cell reconstitution after alpha-beta-depleted transplantation in children. From germline, CDR1 is SSHAT and CDR2 FNYEAQ (reference sequence). The CDR3 has 12 residues. Preparation of the TCRbeta library used unique molecular identifiers. TCRdb reanalysed the PCR reads using MiXCR and keeps one entry per CDR3 protein. In the table there are 45,000 to 50,000 distinct CDR3 sequences, roughly 52% of which are singletons. The chain uses TRBV7-7 and TRBJ2-1; D gene unclear. The TCR originated in a boy under two years old with SCID, due to receive a stem cell transplant. Here the sequenced sample was peripheral blood, taken before TCRalphabeta/CD19-depleted stem cell transplant. As DNA, the CDR3 is TGTGCTAGCAGCTTATTAGCCAATGAGCAGTTCTTC. As protein: CASSLLANEQFF.